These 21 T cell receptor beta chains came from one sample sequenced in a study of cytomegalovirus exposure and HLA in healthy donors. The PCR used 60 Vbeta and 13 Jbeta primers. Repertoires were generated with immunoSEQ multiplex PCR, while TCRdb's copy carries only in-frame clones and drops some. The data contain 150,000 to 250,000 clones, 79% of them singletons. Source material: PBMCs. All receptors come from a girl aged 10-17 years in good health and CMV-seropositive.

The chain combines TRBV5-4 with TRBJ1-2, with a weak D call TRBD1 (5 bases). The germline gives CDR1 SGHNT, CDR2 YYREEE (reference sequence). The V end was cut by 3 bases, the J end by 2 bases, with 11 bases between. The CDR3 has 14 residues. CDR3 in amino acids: CASSWIQENYGYTF. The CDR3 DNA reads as TGTGCCAGCAGCTGGATACAGGAGAACTATGGCTACACCTTC.

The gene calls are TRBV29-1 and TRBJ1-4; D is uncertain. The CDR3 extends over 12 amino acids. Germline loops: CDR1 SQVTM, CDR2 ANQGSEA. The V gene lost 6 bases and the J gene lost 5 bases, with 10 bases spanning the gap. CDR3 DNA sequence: TGCAGCGTAGTACAGCCAAATGAAAAACTGTTTTTT. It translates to CSVVQPNEKLFF.

The CDR3 sequence: CASSGLRTVIAEKLFF. CDR3 DNA: TGTGCCAGCAGTGGATTACGGACAGTTATAGCTGAAAAACTGTTTTTT. J is TRBJ1-4 and V is TRBV6-1, with TRBD1 as a possible D gene (6 bases). The CDR3 extends over 16 amino acids. Germline CDR1 and CDR2: MNHNS and SASEGT. The V gene lost 4 bases and the J gene lost 7 bases, with 19 bases spanning the gap.

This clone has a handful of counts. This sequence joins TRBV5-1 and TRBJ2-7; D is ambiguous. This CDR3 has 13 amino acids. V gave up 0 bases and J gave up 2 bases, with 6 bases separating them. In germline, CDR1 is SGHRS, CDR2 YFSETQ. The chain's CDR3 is CASSLALPYEQYF. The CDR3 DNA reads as TGCGCCAGCAGCTTGGCCCTTCCCTACGAGCAGTACTTC.

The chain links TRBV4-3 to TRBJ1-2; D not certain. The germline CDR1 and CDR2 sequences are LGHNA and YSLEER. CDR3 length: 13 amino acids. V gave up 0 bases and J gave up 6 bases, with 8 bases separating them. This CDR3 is CASSQDAGNGYTF. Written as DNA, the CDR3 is TGCGCCAGCAGCCAAGATGCAGGCAATGGCTACACCTTC.

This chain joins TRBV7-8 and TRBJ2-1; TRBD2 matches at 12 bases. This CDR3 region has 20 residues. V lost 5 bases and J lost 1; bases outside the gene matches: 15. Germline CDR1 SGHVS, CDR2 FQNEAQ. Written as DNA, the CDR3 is TGTGCCAGCAGCGCCCTCCCCCCTAGCGGGGGGGCCCCTTCCTACAATGAGCAGTTCTTC. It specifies CASSALPPSGGAPSYNEQFF.

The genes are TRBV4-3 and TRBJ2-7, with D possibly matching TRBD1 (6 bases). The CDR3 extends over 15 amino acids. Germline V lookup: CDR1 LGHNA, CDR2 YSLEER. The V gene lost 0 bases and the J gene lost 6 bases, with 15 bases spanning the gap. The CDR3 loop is CASSQDILTGREQYF. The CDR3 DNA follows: TGCGCCAGCAGCCAAGATATTTTAACAGGGCGCGAGCAGTACTTC.

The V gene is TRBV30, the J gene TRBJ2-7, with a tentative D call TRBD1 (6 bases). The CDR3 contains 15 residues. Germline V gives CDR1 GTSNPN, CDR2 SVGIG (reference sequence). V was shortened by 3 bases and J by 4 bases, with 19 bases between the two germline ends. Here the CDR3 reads CAWRLGDLGAYEQYF. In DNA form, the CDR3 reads TGTGCCTGGAGATTAGGGGACCTGGGGGCTTACGAGCAGTACTTC.

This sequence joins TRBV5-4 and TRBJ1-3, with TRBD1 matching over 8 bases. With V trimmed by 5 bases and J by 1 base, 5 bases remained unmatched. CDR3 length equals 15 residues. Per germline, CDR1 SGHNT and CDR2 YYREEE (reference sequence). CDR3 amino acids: CASSYNRGSGNTIYF. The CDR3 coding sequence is TGTGCCAGCAGTTATAACAGGGGGTCTGGAAACACCATATATTTT.

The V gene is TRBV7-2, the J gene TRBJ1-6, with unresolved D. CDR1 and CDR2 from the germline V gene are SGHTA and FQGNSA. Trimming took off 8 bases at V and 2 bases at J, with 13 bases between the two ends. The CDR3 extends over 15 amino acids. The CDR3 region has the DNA TGTGCCAGCGCCAAAGGCGGGGCCTATAATTCACCCCTCCACTTT. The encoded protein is CASAKGGAYNSPLHF.

The CDR3 here is CASSDGGYEQYF. DNA for the CDR3: TGTGCCAGCAGTGACGGGGGCTACGAGCAGTACTTC. The chain couples TRBV6-1 to TRBJ2-7, with a weak D call TRBD2 (6 bases). Per germline, CDR1 MNHNS and CDR2 SASEGT. The CDR3 loop spans 12 amino acids. Trimming stripped 3 bases from V and 3 bases from J, with 6 bases between.

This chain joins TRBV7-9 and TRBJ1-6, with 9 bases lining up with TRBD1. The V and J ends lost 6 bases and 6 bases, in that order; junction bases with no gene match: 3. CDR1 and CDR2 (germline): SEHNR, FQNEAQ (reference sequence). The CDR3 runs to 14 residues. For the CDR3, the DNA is TGTGCCAGCAGACTGACAGGGGGTAATTCACCCCTCCACTTT. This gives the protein CASRLTGGNSPLHF.

The CDR3, as DNA: TGCGCCAGCAGCCAAGGACGACAGAGCTCCTATAATTCACCCCTCCACTTT. This gives the protein CASSQGRQSSYNSPLHF. The chain joins TRBV4-1 to TRBJ1-6; a weak D match, TRBD1 (5 bases). The CDR3 consists of 17 residues. Trimming stripped 1 base from V and 0 bases from J, with 10 bases between. The germline V gene encodes CDR1 MGHRA and CDR2 YSYEKL.

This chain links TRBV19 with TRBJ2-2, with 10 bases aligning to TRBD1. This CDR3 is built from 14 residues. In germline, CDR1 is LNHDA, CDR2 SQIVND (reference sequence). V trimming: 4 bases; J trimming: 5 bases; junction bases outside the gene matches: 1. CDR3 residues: CASSTGQGTGELFF. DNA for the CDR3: TGTGCCAGTAGTACGGGACAGGGGACCGGGGAGCTGTTTTTT.

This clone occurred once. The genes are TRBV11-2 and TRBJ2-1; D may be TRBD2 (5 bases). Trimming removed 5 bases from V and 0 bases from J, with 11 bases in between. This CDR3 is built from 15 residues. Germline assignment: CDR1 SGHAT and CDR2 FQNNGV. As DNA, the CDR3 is TGTGCCAGCAGCACCGGGGTGAGCTCCTACAATGAGCAGTTCTTC. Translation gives CASSTGVSSYNEQFF.

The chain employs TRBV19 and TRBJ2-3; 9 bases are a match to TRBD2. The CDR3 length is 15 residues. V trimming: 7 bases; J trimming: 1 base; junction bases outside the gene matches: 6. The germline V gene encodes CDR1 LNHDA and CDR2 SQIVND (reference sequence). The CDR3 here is CASKKTSGRTDTQYF. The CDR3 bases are TGTGCCAGTAAGAAGACTAGCGGACGCACAGATACGCAGTATTTT.

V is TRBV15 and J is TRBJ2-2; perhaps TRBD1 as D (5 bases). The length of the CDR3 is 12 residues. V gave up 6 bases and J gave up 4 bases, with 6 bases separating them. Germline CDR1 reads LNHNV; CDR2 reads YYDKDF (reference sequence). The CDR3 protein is CATRGPTGELFF. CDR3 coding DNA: TGTGCCACCAGGGGGCCCACCGGGGAGCTGTTTTTT. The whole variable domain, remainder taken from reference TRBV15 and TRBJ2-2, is DAMVIQNPRYQVTQFGKPVTLSCSQTLNHNVMYWYQQKSSQAPKLLFHYYDKDFNNEADTPDNFQSRRPNTSFCFLDIRSPGLGDTAMYLCATRGPTGELFFGEGSRLTVL.

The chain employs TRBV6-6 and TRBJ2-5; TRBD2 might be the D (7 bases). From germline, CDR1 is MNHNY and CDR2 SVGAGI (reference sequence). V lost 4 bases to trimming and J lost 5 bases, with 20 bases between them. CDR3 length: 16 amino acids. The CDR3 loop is CASSSDSRGRGETQYF. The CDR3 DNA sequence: TGTGCCAGCAGTTCCGATTCCCGGGGGCGGGGGGAGACCCAGTACTTC.

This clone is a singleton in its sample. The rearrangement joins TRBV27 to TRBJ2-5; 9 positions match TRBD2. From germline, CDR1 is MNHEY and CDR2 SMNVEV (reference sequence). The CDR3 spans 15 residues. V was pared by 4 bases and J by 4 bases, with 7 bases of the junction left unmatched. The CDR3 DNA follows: TGTGCCAGCAGTTACACGACTAGCGGATCAGAGACCCAGTACTTC. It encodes CASSYTTSGSETQYF.

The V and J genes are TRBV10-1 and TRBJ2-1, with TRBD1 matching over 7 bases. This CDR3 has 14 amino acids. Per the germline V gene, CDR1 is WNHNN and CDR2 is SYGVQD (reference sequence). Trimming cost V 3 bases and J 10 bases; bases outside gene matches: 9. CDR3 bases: TGCGCCAGCAGTGACGGAAACAGGGGTGGCGAGCAGTTCTTC. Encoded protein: CASSDGNRGGEQFF.

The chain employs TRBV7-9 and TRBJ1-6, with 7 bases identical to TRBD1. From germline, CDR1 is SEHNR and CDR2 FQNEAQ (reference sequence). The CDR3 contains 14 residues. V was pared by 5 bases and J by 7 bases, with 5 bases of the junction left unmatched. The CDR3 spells CASSDGTVNSPLHF. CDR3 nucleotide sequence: TGTGCCAGCAGCGACGGGACAGTGAATTCACCCCTCCACTTT.